The entry that follows covers one TCR beta chain sequence. This clonotype occurred a few times. There is no known antigen for this receptor. Nothing much larger sits one base from this clone, and base qualities are not available. This sample was included in a study of T-cell memory formation after mild COVID-19 (dated by TCRdb to the early 2020s). The study in broad terms: TCR sequence clusters from the two donors were found to be largely donor specific. Longitudinal TCRalpha and TCRbeta repertoire sequencing tracked T-cell clones expanding and contracting after mild COVID-19 in a couple of donors. Two young, previously healthy adult volunteers, one female and one male, were included in the cohort.

The germline V gene encodes CDR1 SQVTM and CDR2 ANQGSEA. From its cysteine to its phenylalanine, the CDR3 spans 13 amino acids. Just CDR3 DNA is preserved here, 39 bases in frame from base 1. V has 6 bases trimmed and J has 3 bases trimmed; junction bases matching no gene number 7. The investigation overall reported the following: Only a couple of mild cases were covered by the study, and larger cohorts that include severe cases with pre-infection samples were considered necessary. Some responding clones were detected in pre-infection memory, which suggested that pre-existing cross-reactive memory T cells had joined the SARS-CoV-2 response. Contracting CD4+ clones were located mainly in the CM and EM memory subsets, whereas CD8+ clones were found to be enriched in EMRA. Clones contracting from day 15 to 85 had balanced CD4/CD8 phenotypes, while a second wave expanding from day 15 to 37 was biased towards CD4+. Whether the second-wave clones peaking on day 37 were SARS-CoV-2 specific was not confirmed.

Ficoll-Paque density gradient centrifugation was used to isolate PBMCs. The listed sequencing device is Illumina NovaSeq 6000. TCRalpha and TCRbeta cDNA libraries were built by 5'RACE with constant-segment primers, adding sample barcodes and unique molecular identifiers. RNA was extracted from every sample with Trizol reagent. Amplification of the libraries took two PCR steps, and the second step added a second sample barcode plus Illumina TruSeq adapters. Sequencing of the libraries was done on an Illumina NovaSeq, producing 2 x 150 bp paired-end reads. As for how the authors treated the data: Reads were demultiplexed and collapsed into UMI-guided consensus sequences with migec v1.2.7. Using mixcr v2.1.11, the UMI consensuses were aligned to TRA and TRB V and J templates and assembled into clonotypes. A clonotype was counted as expanded or contracted only if both edgeR and NoisET called the change significant, with noise models trained on biological replicates. For edgeR calls, the cutoffs were a false discovery rate-adjusted p below 0.01 and a log2 fold-change threshold of 1. As an exploratory analysis of dynamics, max-normalized trajectories of the 1000 most abundant clonotypes were examined with PCA combined with hierarchical clustering. Separately sequenced CD4+ and CD8+ repertoires were used to assign a CD4 or CD8 phenotype to each responding clone. Starting from the raw public reads, TCRdb applied fastp trimming at Q25, assembled clones with MiXCR and retained in-frame beta chains. Every CDR3 protein is listed once, alongside the most common genes and DNA of its rows. These V and J calls are TCRdb output, not the study's own analysis. This sample lists fewer than 140,000 distinct CDR3 sequences; about 18% were detected once. The ten most abundant clones make up 25% to 30% of the sample.

This clonotype was sampled from an adult woman who had mild COVID-19 (a few samples of this study predate the infection). The sample titles of this study are shuffled in the database, so cell type and time point are left out; the donor was told from shared clones. The sequenced sample consisted of PBMCs or a T cell subset sorted from them (not recorded which). The chain joins TRBV29-1 to TRBJ2-7; a stretch of 8 junction bases matches TRBD1. The CDR3 region reads CSVLGQESYEQYF. The DNA reads TGCAGCGTCCTGGGACAGGAGAGCTACGAGCAGTACTTC.